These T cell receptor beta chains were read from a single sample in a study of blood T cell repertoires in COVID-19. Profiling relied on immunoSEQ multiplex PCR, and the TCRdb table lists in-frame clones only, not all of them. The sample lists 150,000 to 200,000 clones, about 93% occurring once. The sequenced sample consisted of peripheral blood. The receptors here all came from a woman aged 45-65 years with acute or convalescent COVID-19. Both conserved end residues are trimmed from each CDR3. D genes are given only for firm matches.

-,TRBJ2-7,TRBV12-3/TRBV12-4,ASSLTGRSEQY
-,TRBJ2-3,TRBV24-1,ATSLSRTYTDTQY
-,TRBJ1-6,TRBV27,ASSYREGSPLH
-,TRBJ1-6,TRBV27,ASRGQLNNSPLH
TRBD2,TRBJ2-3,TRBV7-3,ASSSREWGTDTQY
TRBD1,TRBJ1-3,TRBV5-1,ASSLGGQGVVGSGNTIY
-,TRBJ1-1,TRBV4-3,ASSQIFQAFYTEAF
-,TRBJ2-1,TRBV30,ASSQQGGTSYNEQF
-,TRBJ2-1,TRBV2,ASSEWLAEQF
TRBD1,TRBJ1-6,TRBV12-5,ASGLGQGAPSSPLH
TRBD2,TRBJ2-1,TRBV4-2,ASGGLAGAQRNEQF
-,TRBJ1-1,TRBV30,AWTGDTEAF
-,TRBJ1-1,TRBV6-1,ASSEVWGLTTEAF
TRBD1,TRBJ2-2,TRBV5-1,ASSLRDRVGTGELF
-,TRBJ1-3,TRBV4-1,ASSQDWAGGNTIY
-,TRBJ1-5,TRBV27,ASSHSTTYSNQPQH
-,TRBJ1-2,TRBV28,ASSLGRGDYGYT
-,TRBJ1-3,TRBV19,ASSPTWGTRSGNTIY